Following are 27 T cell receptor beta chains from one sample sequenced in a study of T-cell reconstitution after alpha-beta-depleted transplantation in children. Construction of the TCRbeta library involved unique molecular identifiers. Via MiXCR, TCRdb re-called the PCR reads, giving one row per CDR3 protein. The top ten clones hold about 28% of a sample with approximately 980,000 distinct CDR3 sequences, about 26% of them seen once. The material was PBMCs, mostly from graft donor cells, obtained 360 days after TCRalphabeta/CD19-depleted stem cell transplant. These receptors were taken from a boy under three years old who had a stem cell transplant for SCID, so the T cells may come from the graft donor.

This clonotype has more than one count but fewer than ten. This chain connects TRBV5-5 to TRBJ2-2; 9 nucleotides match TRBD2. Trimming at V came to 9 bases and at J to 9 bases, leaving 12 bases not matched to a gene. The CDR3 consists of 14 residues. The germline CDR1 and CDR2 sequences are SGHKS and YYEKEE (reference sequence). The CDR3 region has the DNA TGTGCCACTAGCGGGGAATGGGCAGGAAGGGAGCTGTTTTTT. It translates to CATSGEWAGRELFF.

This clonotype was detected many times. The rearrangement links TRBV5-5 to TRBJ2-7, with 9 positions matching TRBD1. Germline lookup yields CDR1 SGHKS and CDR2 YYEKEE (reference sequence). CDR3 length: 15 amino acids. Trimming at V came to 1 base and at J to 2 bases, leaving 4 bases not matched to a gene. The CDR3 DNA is TGTGCCAGCAGCTTGAGGGGGACAGGGACCTACGAGCAGTACTTC. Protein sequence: CASSLRGTGTYEQYF.

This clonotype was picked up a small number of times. The CDR3 coding sequence is TGTGCCACTCTGGGGGGTTTTGAAGCTTTCTTT. It yields the protein CATLGGFEAFF. The chain employs TRBV6-5 and TRBJ1-1; D is perhaps TRBD1 (5 bases). CDR1 is MNHEY and CDR2 is SVGAGI in the germline V gene. This CDR3 contains 11 residues. The V gene lost 10 bases and the J gene lost 7 bases, with 13 bases spanning the gap.

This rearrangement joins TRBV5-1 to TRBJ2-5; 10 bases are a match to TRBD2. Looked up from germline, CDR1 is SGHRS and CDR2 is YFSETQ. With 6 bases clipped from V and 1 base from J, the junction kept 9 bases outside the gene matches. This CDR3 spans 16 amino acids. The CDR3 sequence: CASTPGLADPQETQYF. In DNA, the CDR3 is TGCGCCAGCACCCCCGGACTAGCGGACCCCCAAGAGACCCAGTACTTC.

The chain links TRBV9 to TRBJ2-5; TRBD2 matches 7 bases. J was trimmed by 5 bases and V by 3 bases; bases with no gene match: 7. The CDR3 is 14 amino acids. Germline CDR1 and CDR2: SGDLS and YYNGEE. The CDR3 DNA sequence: TGTGCCAGCAGCGCCGACGCCGGGGGGGAGACCCAGTACTTC. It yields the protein CASSADAGGETQYF.

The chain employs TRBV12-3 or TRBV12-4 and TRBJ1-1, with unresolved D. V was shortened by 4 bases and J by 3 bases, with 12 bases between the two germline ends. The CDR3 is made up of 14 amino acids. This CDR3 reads CASSSARWHTEAFF. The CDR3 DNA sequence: TGTGCCAGCAGTTCAGCGAGGTGGCACACTGAAGCTTTCTTT.

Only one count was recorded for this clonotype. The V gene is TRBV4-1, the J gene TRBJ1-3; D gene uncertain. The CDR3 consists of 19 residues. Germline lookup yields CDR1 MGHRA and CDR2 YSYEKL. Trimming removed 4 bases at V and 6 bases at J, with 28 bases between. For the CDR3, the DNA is TGCGCCAGCAGCCGCCTGGGGAGATCGCCAGGTGTAATAGAAAACACCATATATTTT. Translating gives CASSRLGRSPGVIENTIYF.

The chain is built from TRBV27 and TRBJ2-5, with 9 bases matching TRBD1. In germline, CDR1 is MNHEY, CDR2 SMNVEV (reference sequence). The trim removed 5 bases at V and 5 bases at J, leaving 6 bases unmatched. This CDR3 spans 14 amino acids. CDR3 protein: CASSHRGLGETQYF. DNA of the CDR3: TGTGCCAGCAGTCACAGGGGGCTGGGGGAGACCCAGTACTTC.

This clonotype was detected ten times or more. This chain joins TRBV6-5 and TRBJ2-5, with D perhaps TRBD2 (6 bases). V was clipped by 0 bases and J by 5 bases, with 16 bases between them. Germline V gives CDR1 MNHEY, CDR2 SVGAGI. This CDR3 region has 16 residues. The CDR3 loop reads CASSYSEAGLGETQYF. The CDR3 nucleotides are TGTGCCAGCAGTTACTCGGAGGCGGGGTTGGGGGAGACCCAGTACTTC.

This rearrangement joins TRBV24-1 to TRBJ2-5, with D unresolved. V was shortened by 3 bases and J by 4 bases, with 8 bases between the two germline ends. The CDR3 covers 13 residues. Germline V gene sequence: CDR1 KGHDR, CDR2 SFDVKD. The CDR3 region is CATSDARVETQYF. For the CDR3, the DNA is TGTGCCACCAGTGATGCGCGTGTAGAGACCCAGTACTTC.

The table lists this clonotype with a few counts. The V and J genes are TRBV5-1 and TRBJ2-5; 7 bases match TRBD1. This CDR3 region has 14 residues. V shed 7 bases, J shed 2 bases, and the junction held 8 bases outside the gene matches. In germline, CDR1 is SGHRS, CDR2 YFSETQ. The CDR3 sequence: CASGREQGQETQYF. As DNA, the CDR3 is TGCGCCAGCGGCCGAGAACAGGGGCAAGAGACCCAGTACTTC.

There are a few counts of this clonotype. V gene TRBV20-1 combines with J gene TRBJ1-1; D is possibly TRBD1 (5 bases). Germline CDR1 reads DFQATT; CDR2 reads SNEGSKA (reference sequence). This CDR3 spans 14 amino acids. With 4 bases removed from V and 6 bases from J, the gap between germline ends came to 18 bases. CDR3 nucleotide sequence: TGCAGTGCTACCCGGGACCGTTGGGCCGCTGAAGCTTTCTTT. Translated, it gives CSATRDRWAAEAFF.

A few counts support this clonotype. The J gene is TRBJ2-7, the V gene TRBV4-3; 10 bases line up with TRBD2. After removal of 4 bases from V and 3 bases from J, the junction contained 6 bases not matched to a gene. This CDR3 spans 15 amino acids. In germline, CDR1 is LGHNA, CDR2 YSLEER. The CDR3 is CASSRDIAGGYEQYF. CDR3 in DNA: TGCGCCAGCAGCCGGGACATAGCGGGGGGCTACGAGCAGTACTTC.

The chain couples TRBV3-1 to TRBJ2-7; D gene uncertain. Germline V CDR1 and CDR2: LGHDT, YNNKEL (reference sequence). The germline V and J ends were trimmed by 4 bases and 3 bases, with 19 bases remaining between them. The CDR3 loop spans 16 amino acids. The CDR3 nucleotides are TGTGCCAGCAGCCGGGCGGTGCTTGGTCTAGTCTACGAGCAGTACTTC. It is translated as CASSRAVLGLVYEQYF.

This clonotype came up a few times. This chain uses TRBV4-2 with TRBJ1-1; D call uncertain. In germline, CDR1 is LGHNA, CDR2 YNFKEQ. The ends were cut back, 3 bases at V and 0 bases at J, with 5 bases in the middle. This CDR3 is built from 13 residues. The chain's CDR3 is CASSHLMNTEAFF. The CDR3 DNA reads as TGTGCCAGCAGCCATCTTATGAACACTGAAGCTTTCTTT.

The CDR3 spells CASSLSPGTPTYEQYF. Here the CDR3 DNA reads TGTGCCAGCAGTCTTTCCCCAGGGACTCCGACCTACGAGCAGTACTTC. The V and J genes are TRBV12-3 or TRBV12-4 and TRBJ2-7, with D possibly TRBD2 on 6 matching bases. V shed 5 bases and J shed 2 bases, with 19 bases lying between them. This CDR3 comprises 16 residues.

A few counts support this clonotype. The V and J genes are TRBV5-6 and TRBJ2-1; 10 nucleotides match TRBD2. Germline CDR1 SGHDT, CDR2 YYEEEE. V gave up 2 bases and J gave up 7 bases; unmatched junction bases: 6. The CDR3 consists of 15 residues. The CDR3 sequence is CASSFGSGGRNEQFF. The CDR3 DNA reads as TGTGCCAGCAGCTTTGGTAGCGGGGGGAGGAATGAGCAGTTCTTC.

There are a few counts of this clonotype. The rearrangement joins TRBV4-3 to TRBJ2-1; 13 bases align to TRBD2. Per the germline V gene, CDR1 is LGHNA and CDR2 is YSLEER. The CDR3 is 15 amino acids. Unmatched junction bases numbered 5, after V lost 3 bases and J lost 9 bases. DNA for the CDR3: TGCGCCAGCAGCCATACTAGCGGGGGGGCGACTGAGCAGTTCTTC. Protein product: CASSHTSGGATEQFF.

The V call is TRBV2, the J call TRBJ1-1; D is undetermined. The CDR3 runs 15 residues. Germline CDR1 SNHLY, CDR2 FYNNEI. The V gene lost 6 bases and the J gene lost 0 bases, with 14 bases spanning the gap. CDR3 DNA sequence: TGTGCCAGCAGACGGGCCGGAAGTCTGAACACTGAAGCTTTCTTT. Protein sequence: CASRRAGSLNTEAFF. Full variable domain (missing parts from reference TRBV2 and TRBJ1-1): EPEVTQTPSHQVTQMGQEVILRCVPISNHLYFYWYRQILGQKVEFLVSFYNNEISEKSEIFDDQFSVERPDGSNFTLKIRSTKLEDSAMYFCASRRAGSLNTEAFFGQGTRLTVV.

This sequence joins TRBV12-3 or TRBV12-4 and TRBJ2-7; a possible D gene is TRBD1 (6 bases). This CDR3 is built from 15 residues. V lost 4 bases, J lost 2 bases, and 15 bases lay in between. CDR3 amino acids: CASSSTGNLAYEQYF. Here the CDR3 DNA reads TGTGCCAGCAGTTCCACAGGGAATCTTGCCTACGAGCAGTACTTC.

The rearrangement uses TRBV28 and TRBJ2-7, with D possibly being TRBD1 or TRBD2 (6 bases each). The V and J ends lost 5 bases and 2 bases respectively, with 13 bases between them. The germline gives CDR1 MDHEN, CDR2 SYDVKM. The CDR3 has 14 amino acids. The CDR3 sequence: CASSQGRPPYEQYF. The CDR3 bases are TGTGCCAGCAGTCAGGGGAGGCCACCCTACGAGCAGTACTTC.

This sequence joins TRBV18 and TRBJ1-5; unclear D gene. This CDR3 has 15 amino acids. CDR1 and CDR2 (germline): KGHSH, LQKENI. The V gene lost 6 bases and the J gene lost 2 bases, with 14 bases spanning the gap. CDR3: CASSPKHGGNQPQHF. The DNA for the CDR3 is TGTGCCAGCTCGCCCAAACATGGGGGCAATCAGCCCCAGCATTTT.

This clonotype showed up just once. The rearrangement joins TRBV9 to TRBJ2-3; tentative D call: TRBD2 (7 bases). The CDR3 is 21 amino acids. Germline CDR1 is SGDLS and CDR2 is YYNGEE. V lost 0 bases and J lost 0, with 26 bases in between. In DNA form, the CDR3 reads TGTGCCAGCAGCGTAGCTCGGGTCGGGTGGCGGGGGCCTTCTAGCACAGATACGCAGTATTTT. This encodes CASSVARVGWRGPSSTDTQYF.

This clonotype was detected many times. CDR3 in DNA: TGTGCCAGCAGTCCCAGACTAGCGGGGGGGAGCACAGATACGCAGTATTTT. Protein: CASSPRLAGGSTDTQYF. V is TRBV7-3 and J is TRBJ2-3, with 14 nucleotides matching TRBD2. J was trimmed by 0 bases and V by 6 bases; bases with no gene match: 5. The CDR3 runs 17 residues. The germline gives CDR1 SGHTA, CDR2 FQGTGA.

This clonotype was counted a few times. The CDR3 protein is CSAREERKGSMNTEAFF. The CDR3 nucleotides are TGCAGTGCTAGAGAAGAGAGAAAGGGGAGCATGAACACTGAAGCTTTCTTT. V is TRBV20-1 and J is TRBJ1-1; D possibly corresponds to TRBD1 (5 bases). V lost 0 bases to trimming and J lost 0 bases, with 17 bases between them. The CDR3 is made up of 17 amino acids. Germline V gene data show CDR1 as DFQATT and CDR2 as SNEGSKA (reference sequence).

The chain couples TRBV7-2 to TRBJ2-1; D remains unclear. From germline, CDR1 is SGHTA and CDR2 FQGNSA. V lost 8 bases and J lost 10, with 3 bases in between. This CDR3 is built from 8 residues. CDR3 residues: CASREQFF. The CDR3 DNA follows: TGTGCCAGCCGGGAGCAGTTCTTC.

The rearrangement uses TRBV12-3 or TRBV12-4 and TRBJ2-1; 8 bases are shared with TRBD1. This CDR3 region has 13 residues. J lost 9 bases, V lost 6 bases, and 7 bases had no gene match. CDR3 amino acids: CASSPQGAAEQFF. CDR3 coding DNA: TGTGCCAGCAGCCCCCAGGGGGCGGCTGAGCAGTTCTTC.